This T cell receptor beta chain was observed in a study of response to subunit inactivated influenza vaccine. TCRdb redid the calling of the RT-PCR reads with MiXCR, one entry per CDR3 protein. Counted here are around 760,000 distinct CDR3 sequences, over 11% occurring once; the ten biggest clones make up approximately 7%. After removal of 4 bases from V and 6 bases from J, the junction contained 8 bases not matched to a gene. Germline assignment: CDR1 SGHRS and CDR2 YFSETQ. The CDR3 totals 15 residues. Sequenced here: PBMCs from blood, sampled 14 to 15 days before vaccination. The clonotype comes from a man between 50 and 59 years old who received an inactivated influenza vaccine. This rearrangement joins TRBV5-1 to TRBJ2-1, with TRBD2 matching 9 bases. The CDR3 loop reads CASSNSGGSRNEQFF. The CDR3 DNA follows: TGCGCCAGCAGCAATAGCGGGGGATCCCGCAATGAGCAGTTCTTC.